This is a list of T cell receptor beta chains from one sample in a study of blood T cell repertoires in COVID-19. Measured with immunoSEQ multiplex PCR; TCRdb has only the in-frame clones, and not every one. The sample lists some 170,000 clones; 90% were seen once. Specimen: peripheral blood. All receptors come from a man in his 60s with active or convalescent COVID-19. Both conserved end residues are part of each CDR3. D genes are given only for firm matches. Not every row has a clone size; where given, it reads once, few, many or a size class.

v_gene: TRBV9
j_gene: TRBJ1-1
abundance: .
d_gene: .
CDR3aa: CASSVEGAGTEAFF
CDR3nt: TGTGCCAGCAGCGTTGAGGGCGCAGGCACTGAAGCTTTCTTT

v_gene: TRBV19
j_gene: TRBJ1-3
abundance: .
d_gene: .
CDR3aa: CASSIGASGNTIYF
CDR3nt: TGTGCCAGTAGTATAGGGGCCTCTGGAAACACCATATATTTT

v_gene: TRBV2
j_gene: TRBJ1-1
abundance: .
d_gene: .
CDR3aa: CASRLSGNTEAFF
CDR3nt: TGTGCCAGCAGGCTTTCCGGGAACACTGAAGCTTTCTTT

v_gene: TRBV2
j_gene: TRBJ1-1
abundance: .
d_gene: .
CDR3aa: CASSEVQKAFF
CDR3nt: TGTGCCAGCAGTGAAGTACAGAAAGCTTTCTTT

v_gene: TRBV5-1
j_gene: TRBJ2-1
abundance: .
d_gene: .
CDR3aa: CASSLVGQDYNEQFF
CDR3nt: TGCGCCAGCAGCTTGGTGGGACAAGACTACAATGAGCAGTTCTTC

v_gene: TRBV5-1
j_gene: TRBJ2-4
abundance: .
d_gene: TRBD1
CDR3aa: CASSTGTGFVIQYF
CDR3nt: TGCGCCAGCAGCACCGGGACAGGGTTTGTCATTCAGTACTTC

v_gene: TRBV5-1
j_gene: TRBJ1-2
abundance: .
d_gene: TRBD1
CDR3aa: CASTVNTGGGYGYTF
CDR3nt: TGCGCCAGCACCGTAAATACAGGGGGAGGCTATGGCTACACCTTC

v_gene: TRBV11-2
j_gene: TRBJ2-1
abundance: .
d_gene: .
CDR3aa: CASSNGQSTYNEQFF
CDR3nt: TGTGCCAGCAGCAATGGTCAGTCCACCTACAATGAGCAGTTCTTC

v_gene: TRBV6-1
j_gene: TRBJ1-5
abundance: .
d_gene: .
CDR3aa: CASSEAGVSSQPQHF
CDR3nt: TGTGCCAGCAGTGAAGCAGGGGTGAGTTCTCAGCCCCAGCATTTT

v_gene: TRBV19
j_gene: TRBJ1-4
abundance: .
d_gene: .
CDR3aa: CASSIGREKLFF
CDR3nt: TGTGCCAGTAGTATAGGGCGGGAAAAACTGTTTTTT

v_gene: TRBV6-6
j_gene: TRBJ2-3
abundance: .
d_gene: TRBD2
CDR3aa: CATGGLARTDTQYF
CDR3nt: TGTGCCACGGGGGGGCTAGCGCGCACAGATACGCAGTATTTT

v_gene: TRBV27
j_gene: TRBJ1-5
abundance: .
d_gene: TRBD1
CDR3aa: CASSLEGAKDQPQHF
CDR3nt: TGTGCCAGCAGTTTAGAGGGGGCGAAGGATCAGCCCCAGCATTTT

v_gene: TRBV6-5
j_gene: TRBJ1-5
abundance: .
d_gene: .
CDR3aa: CASSSTGSLNQPQHF
CDR3nt: TGTGCCAGCAGCTCTACAGGGTCCCTCAATCAGCCCCAGCATTTT

v_gene: TRBV9
j_gene: TRBJ1-2
abundance: few
d_gene: .
CDR3aa: CASSVVAISLYYGYTF
CDR3nt: TGTGCCAGCAGCGTAGTAGCCATAAGTCTTTACTATGGCTACACCTTC

v_gene: TRBV6-5
j_gene: TRBJ2-7
abundance: once
d_gene: .
CDR3aa: CASTLAVYEQYF
CDR3nt: TGTGCCAGCACTTTGGCAGTCTACGAGCAGTACTTC

v_gene: TRBV10-3
j_gene: TRBJ1-1
abundance: .
d_gene: .
CDR3aa: CATLKNTEAFF
CDR3nt: TGTGCCACACTGAAGAACACTGAAGCTTTCTTT

v_gene: TRBV7-8
j_gene: TRBJ1-1
abundance: .
d_gene: .
CDR3aa: CASSAGTEAFF
CDR3nt: TGTGCCAGCAGCGCTGGGACAGAAGCTTTCTTT

v_gene: TRBV6-5
j_gene: TRBJ1-6
abundance: .
d_gene: TRBD1
CDR3aa: CAINQGQLNSPLHF
CDR3nt: TGTGCCATCAACCAGGGACAGCTCAATTCACCCCTCCACTTT

v_gene: TRBV29-1
j_gene: TRBJ1-1
abundance: once
d_gene: .
CDR3aa: CSAQTVGRATEAFF
CDR3nt: TGCAGCGCCCAAACGGTGGGCAGGGCCACTGAAGCTTTCTTT

v_gene: TRBV19
j_gene: TRBJ2-7
abundance: .
d_gene: TRBD1
CDR3aa: CASRRTGSYEQYF
CDR3nt: TGTGCCAGTAGACGGACAGGTTCCTACGAGCAGTACTTC

v_gene: TRBV10-2
j_gene: TRBJ2-3
abundance: .
d_gene: TRBD2
CDR3aa: CASTSGGGRPYTQYF
CDR3nt: TGCGCCAGCACCTCGGGCGGGGGGCGACCCTATACGCAGTATTTT

v_gene: TRBV19
j_gene: TRBJ1-1
abundance: .
d_gene: TRBD1
CDR3aa: CASSQPTGSGEAFF
CDR3nt: TGTGCCAGTAGCCAACCGACAGGGTCGGGTGAAGCTTTCTTT

v_gene: TRBV7-9
j_gene: TRBJ1-1
abundance: .
d_gene: .
CDR3aa: CASSVGQSNTEAFF
CDR3nt: TGTGCCAGCAGCGTGGGACAATCGAACACTGAAGCTTTCTTT

v_gene: TRBV2
j_gene: TRBJ2-6
abundance: .
d_gene: TRBD1
CDR3aa: CASRPGQGDPGANVLTF
CDR3nt: TGTGCCAGCAGGCCGGGACAGGGAGATCCTGGGGCCAACGTCCTGACTTTC

v_gene: TRBV2
j_gene: TRBJ2-3
abundance: once
d_gene: .
CDR3aa: CASREPPDTQYF
CDR3nt: TGTGCCAGCAGGGAGCCCCCAGATACGCAGTATTTT

v_gene: TRBV12-3/TRBV12-4
j_gene: TRBJ1-6
abundance: .
d_gene: .
CDR3aa: CASGLSHSPLHF
CDR3nt: TGTGCCAGCGGACTTTCCCATTCACCCCTCCACTTT

v_gene: TRBV5-6
j_gene: TRBJ1-1
abundance: .
d_gene: .
CDR3aa: CASSSYMPNTEAFF
CDR3nt: TGTGCCAGCAGCTCATACATGCCGAACACTGAAGCTTTCTTT

v_gene: TRBV19
j_gene: TRBJ2-1
abundance: .
d_gene: TRBD2
CDR3aa: CASRNSGIGASGVNEQFF
CDR3nt: TGTGCCAGTAGAAACTCAGGGATCGGGGCTAGCGGGGTCAATGAGCAGTTCTTC